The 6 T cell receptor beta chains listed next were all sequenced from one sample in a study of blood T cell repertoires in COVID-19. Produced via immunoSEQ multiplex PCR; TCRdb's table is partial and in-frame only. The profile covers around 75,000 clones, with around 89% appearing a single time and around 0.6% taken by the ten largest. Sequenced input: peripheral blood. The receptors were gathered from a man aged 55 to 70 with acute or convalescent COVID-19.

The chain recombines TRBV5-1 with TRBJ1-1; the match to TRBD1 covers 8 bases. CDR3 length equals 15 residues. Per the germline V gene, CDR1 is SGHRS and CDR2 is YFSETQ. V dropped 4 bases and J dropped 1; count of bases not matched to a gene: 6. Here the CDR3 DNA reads TGCGCCAGCAGCCCGGGCAGGGGGCCGAACACTGAAGCTTTCTTT. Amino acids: CASSPGRGPNTEAFF.

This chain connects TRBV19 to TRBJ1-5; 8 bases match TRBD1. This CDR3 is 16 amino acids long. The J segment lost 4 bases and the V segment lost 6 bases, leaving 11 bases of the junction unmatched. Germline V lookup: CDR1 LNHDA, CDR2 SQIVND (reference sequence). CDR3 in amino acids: CASRAGAGGLNQPQHF. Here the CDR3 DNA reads TGTGCCAGTAGGGCCGGGGCAGGGGGCTTGAATCAGCCCCAGCATTTT.

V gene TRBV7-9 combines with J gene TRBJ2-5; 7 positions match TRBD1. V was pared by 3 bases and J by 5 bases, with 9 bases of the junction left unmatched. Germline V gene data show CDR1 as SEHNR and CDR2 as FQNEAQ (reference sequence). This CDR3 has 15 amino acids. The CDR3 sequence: CASSFIGQAGETQYF. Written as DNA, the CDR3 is TGTGCCAGCAGCTTCATCGGACAGGCCGGGGAGACCCAGTACTTC.

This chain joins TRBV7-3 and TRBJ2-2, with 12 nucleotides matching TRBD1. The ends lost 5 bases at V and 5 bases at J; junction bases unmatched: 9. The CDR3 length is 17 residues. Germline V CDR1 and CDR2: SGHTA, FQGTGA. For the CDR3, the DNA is TGTGCCAGCAGCCGATTGGGACAGGGGGCGCGGACCGGGGAGCTGTTTTTT. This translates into CASSRLGQGARTGELFF.

The CDR3, as DNA: TGTGCCAGCAGTCTAACGGACAGGTACTACGAGCAGTACTTC. This translates into CASSLTDRYYEQYF. The V call is TRBV6-6, the J call TRBJ2-7; 7 bases are a match to TRBD1. The CDR3 consists of 14 residues. From germline, CDR1 is MNHNY and CDR2 SVGAGI (reference sequence). V dropped 5 bases and J dropped 3; count of bases not matched to a gene: 7.

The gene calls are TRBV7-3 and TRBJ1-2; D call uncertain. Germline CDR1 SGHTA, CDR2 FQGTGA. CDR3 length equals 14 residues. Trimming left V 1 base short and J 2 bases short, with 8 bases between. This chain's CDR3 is CASSLIGANYGYTF. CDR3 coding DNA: TGTGCCAGCAGCTTAATCGGAGCGAACTATGGCTACACCTTC. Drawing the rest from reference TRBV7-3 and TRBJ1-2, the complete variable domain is GAGVSQTPSNKVTEKGKYVELRCDPISGHTALYWYRQSLGQGPEFLIYFQGTGAADDSGLPNDRFFAVRPEGSVSTLKIQRTERGDSAVYLCASSLIGANYGYTFGSGTRLTVV.